The 10 T cell receptor beta chains listed next were all sequenced from one sample in a study of T-cell reconstitution after alpha-beta-depleted transplantation in children. Whole-study results and caveats: Once a year had passed after transplant, T-cell counts and diversity came mostly from newly produced T cells.

Their cognate antigens are unknown. Researchers prepared the TCRbeta library using unique molecular identifiers, the study reports. In TCRdb, the PCR reads were re-called with MiXCR into one record per CDR3 protein. The table has about 300,000 distinct CDR3 sequences, 7.5% to 9% seen once. Source: peripheral blood, taken 360 days after TCRalphabeta/CD19-depleted stem cell transplant. These receptors all come from a female patient between 2 and 15 years old who had a stem cell transplant for Fanconi anemia, so the T cells may come from the graft donor.

The chain recombines TRBV20-1 with TRBJ1-2, with no clear D. CDR3 size: 14 residues. Trimming cost V 6 bases and J 2 bases, with 16 bases left between them. Germline V gene lookup returns CDR1 DFQATT and CDR2 SNEGSKA (reference sequence). CDR3 sequence reads: CSAQNRGRNYGYTF. CDR3 in DNA: TGCAGTGCCCAAAACCGAGGACGGAACTATGGCTACACCTTC.

This clonotype was seen many times. The chain uses TRBV28 and TRBJ2-7; unclear D gene. This CDR3 is 11 amino acids long. Germline V lookup: CDR1 MDHEN, CDR2 SYDVKM. Trimming removed 5 bases from V and 7 bases from J, with 9 bases in between. Written as DNA, the CDR3 is TGTGCCAGCAGTGGTAGGCGGGAGCAGTACTTC. Its protein product is CASSGRREQYF. The variable domain in full, with the rest retrieved from reference TRBV28 and TRBJ2-7, is DVKVTQSSRYLVKRTGEKVFLECVQDMDHENMFWYRQDPGLGLRLIYFSYDVKMKEKGDIPEGYSVSREKKERFSLILESASTNQTSMYLCASSGRREQYFGPGTRLTVT.

This clonotype was counted at least ten times. The V gene is TRBV20-1, the J gene TRBJ2-4, with TRBD1 matching 9 bases. Germline V CDR1 and CDR2: DFQATT, SNEGSKA (reference sequence). This CDR3 contains 14 residues. V dropped 1 base and J dropped 4; count of bases not matched to a gene: 2. CDR3 protein: CSARAGTGKNIQYF. The CDR3 DNA reads TGCAGTGCTAGAGCAGGGACAGGGAAAAACATTCAGTACTTC.

The J gene is TRBJ2-2, the V gene TRBV12-3 or TRBV12-4; D is possibly TRBD1 or TRBD2 (6 bases each). This CDR3 contains 17 residues. Deletions cut 6 bases from V and 0 bases from J, with 17 bases between. Here the CDR3 reads CASSHRGPFANTGELFF. The DNA for the CDR3 is TGTGCCAGCAGCCACCGGGGGCCGTTCGCGAACACCGGGGAGCTGTTTTTT.

This clonotype was detected a few times. This rearrangement joins TRBV6-1 to TRBJ1-1; no clear D. Germline CDR1 and CDR2: MNHNS and SASEGT. V was cut by 10 bases and J by 0 bases, with 18 bases left in between. CDR3 size: 15 residues. CDR3 bases: TGTGCCACCGCCAAGCGACCTGACCTGAACACTGAAGCTTTCTTT. It yields the protein CATAKRPDLNTEAFF.

V usage is TRBV6-5 and J usage is TRBJ2-2; unclear D gene. Germline V lookup: CDR1 MNHEY, CDR2 SVGAGI. This CDR3 is 14 amino acids long. The V gene lost 0 bases and the J gene lost 3 bases, with 5 bases spanning the gap. This CDR3 reads CASSYSGDTGELFF. CDR3 bases: TGTGCCAGCAGTTACTCAGGTGACACCGGGGAGCTGTTTTTT.

CDR3 protein: CSARVAGGQFF. The CDR3 bases are TGCAGTGCTAGAGTAGCGGGAGGGCAGTTCTTC. V gene TRBV20-1 combines with J gene TRBJ2-1; 10 positions match TRBD2. V lost 1 base, J lost 12 bases, and 0 bases stayed unmatched. CDR3 size: 11 residues. Germline lookup yields CDR1 DFQATT and CDR2 SNEGSKA (reference sequence).

This chain connects TRBV5-5 to TRBJ1-2; 8 bases align to TRBD1. CDR1 is SGHKS and CDR2 is YYEKEE in the germline V gene (reference sequence). V was clipped by 2 bases and J by 7 bases; unmatched bases: 10. The CDR3 length is 15 residues. DNA for the CDR3: TGTGCCAGCAGCTTATTCGACAGGGGATCATTTGGCTACACCTTC. Translating gives CASSLFDRGSFGYTF. Looking up the rest from reference TRBV5-5 and TRBJ1-2 gives the full variable domain: DAGVTQSPTHLIKTRGQQVTLRCSPISGHKSVSWYQQVLGQGPQFIFQYYEKEERGRGNFPDRFSARQFPNYSSELNVNALLLGDSALYLCASSLFDRGSFGYTFGSGTRLTVV.

This clonotype was recorded many times. The rearrangement uses TRBV28 and TRBJ2-5; 7 nucleotides align to TRBD2. The CDR3 loop spans 14 amino acids. Trimming cost V 3 bases and J 5 bases; bases outside gene matches: 6. Germline V gives CDR1 MDHEN, CDR2 SYDVKM. CDR3 in DNA: TGTGCCAGCAGTTTCAGGACTAGGCCCGAGACCCAGTACTTC. It encodes CASSFRTRPETQYF.

The chain has TRBV25-1 and TRBJ1-2, with D unclear. The germline CDR1 and CDR2 sequences are MGHDK and SYGVNS. The V end lost 3 bases, the J end lost 6 bases, and 23 bases lay between the germline ends. The CDR3 sequence is 17 residues long. The chain's CDR3 is CASSDLVLGRTTDGYTF. As DNA, the CDR3 is TGTGCCAGCAGTGACTTAGTTCTCGGCAGGACCACAGATGGCTACACCTTC.